This T cell receptor beta chain was recorded in a study of cytomegalovirus exposure and HLA in healthy donors. This clone was detected a few times. PCR amplification relied on 60 Vbeta primers (plus 13 Jbeta primers). The assay was immunoSEQ multiplex PCR, and TCRdb's table has in-frame clones only and misses some. The profile covers about 110,000 clones, with over 65% appearing a single time and around 8.4% taken by the ten largest. The V segment lost 7 bases and the J segment 4 bases; nucleotides outside the gene matches: 7. CDR1 and CDR2 (germline): LNHDA, SQIVND (reference sequence). The CDR3 contains 15 residues.

The sequenced sample consisted of PBMCs. This sequence was found in a man between 40 and 49 years old in good health and CMV-seropositive. This chain links TRBV19 with TRBJ2-2; 9 nucleotides line up with TRBD1. The CDR3 DNA is TGTGCCAGTACGGCGGACAGGGGAGGCACCGGGGAGCTGTTTTTT. Protein sequence: CASTADRGGTGELFF.